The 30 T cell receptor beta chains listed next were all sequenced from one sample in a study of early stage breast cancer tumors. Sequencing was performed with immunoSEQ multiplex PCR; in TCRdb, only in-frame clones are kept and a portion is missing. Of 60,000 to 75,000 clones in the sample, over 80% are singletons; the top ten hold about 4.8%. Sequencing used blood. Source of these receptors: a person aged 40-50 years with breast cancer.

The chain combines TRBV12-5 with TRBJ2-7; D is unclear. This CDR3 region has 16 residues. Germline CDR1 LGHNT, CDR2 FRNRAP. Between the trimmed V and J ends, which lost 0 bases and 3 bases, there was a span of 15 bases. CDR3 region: CASGLVGSTTNYEQYF. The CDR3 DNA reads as TGTGCTAGTGGTTTGGTAGGCTCGACGACGAACTACGAGCAGTACTTC.

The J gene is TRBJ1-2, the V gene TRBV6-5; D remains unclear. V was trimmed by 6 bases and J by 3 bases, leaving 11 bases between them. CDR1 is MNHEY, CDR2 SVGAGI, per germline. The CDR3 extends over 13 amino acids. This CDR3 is CASSFSGDYGYTF. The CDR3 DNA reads TGTGCCAGCAGCTTCTCCGGGGACTATGGCTACACCTTC.

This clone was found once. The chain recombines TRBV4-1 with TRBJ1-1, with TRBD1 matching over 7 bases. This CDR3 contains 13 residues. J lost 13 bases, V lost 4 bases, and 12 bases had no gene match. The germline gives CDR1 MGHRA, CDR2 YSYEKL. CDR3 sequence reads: CASSPEGAESGFF. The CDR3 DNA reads TGCGCCAGCAGCCCAGAGGGGGCGGAAAGCGGTTTCTTT.

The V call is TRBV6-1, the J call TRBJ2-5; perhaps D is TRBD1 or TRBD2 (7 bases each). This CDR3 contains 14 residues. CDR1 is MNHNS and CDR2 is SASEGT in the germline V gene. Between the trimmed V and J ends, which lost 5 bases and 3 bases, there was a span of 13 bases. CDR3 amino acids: CASSFQGGEETQYF. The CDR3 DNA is TGTGCCAGCAGTTTTCAGGGGGGGGAAGAGACCCAGTACTTC.

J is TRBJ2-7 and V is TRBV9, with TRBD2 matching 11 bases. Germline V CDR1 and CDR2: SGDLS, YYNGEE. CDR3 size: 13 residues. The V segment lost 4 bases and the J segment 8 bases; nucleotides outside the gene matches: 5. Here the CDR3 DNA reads TGTGCCAGCAGCACGGGACTAGCGGATCAGCAGTACTTC. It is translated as CASSTGLADQQYF.

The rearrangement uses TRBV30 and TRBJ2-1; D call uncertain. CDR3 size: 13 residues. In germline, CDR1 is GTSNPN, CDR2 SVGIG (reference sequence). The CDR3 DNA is TGTGCTTTTGACGGGTATCGCTACAATGAGCAGTTCTTC. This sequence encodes CAFDGYRYNEQFF.

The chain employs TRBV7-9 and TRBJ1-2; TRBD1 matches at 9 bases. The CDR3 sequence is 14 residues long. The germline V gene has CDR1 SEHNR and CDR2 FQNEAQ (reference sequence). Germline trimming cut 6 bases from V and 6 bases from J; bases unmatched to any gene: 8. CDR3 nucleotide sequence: TGTGCCAGCAGTTCTCGGACAGGGGAAGATGGCTACACCTTC. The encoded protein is CASSSRTGEDGYTF.

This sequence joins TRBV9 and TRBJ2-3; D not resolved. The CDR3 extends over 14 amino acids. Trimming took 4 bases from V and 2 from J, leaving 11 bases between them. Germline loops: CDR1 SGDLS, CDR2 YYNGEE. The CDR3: CASSTRPITDTQYF. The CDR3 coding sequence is TGTGCCAGCAGCACCCGACCTATCACAGATACGCAGTATTTT.

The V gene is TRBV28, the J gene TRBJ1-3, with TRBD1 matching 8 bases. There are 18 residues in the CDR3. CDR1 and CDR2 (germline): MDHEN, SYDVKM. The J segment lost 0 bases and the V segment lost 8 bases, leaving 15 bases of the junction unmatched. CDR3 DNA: TGTGCCAGCGGCTACCCGGGACAGGCCAGGGGCTCTGGAAACACCATATATTTT. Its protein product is CASGYPGQARGSGNTIYF.

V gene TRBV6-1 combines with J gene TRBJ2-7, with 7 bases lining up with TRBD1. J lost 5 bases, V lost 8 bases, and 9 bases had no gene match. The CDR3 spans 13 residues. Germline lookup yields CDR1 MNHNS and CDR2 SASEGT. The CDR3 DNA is TGTGCCAGCCGCGCGACAGGGTTTAACGAGCAGTACTTC. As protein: CASRATGFNEQYF.

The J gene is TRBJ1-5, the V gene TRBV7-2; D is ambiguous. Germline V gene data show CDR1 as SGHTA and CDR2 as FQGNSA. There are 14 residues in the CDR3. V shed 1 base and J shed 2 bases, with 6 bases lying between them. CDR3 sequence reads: CASSLDSGNQPQHF. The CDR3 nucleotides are TGTGCCAGCAGCTTAGACAGCGGCAATCAGCCCCAGCATTTT.

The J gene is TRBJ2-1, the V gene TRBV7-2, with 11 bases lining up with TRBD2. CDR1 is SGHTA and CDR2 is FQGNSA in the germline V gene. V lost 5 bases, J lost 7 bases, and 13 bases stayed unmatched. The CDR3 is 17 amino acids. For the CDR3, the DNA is TGTGCCAGCAGCATGGGGGTGGTACTAGCGGGAGTTAATGAGCAGTTCTTC. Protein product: CASSMGVVLAGVNEQFF.

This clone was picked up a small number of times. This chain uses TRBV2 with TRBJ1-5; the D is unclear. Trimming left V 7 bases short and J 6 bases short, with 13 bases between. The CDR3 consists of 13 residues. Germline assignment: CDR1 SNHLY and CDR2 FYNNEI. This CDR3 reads CASTILLGQPQHF. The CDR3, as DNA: TGTGCCAGCACCATACTACTGGGTCAGCCCCAGCATTTT.

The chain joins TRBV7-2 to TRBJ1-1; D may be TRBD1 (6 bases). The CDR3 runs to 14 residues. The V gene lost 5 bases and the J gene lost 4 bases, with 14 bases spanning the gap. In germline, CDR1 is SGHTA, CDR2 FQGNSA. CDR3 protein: CASSLQGMGTEAFF. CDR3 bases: TGTGCCAGCAGCCTACAGGGTATGGGCACTGAAGCTTTCTTT. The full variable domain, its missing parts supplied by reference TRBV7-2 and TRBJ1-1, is GAGVSQSPSNKVTEKGKDVELRCDPISGHTALYWYRQSLGQGLEFLIYFQGNSAPDKSGLPSDRFSAERTGGSVSTLTIQRTQQEDSAVYLCASSLQGMGTEAFFGQGTRLTVV.

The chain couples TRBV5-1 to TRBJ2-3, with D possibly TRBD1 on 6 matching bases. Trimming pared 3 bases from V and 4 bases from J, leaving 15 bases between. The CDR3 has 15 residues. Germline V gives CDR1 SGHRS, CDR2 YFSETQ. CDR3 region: CASSSTTSGADTQYF. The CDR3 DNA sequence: TGCGCCAGCAGCTCGACCACCTCAGGGGCAGATACGCAGTATTTT.

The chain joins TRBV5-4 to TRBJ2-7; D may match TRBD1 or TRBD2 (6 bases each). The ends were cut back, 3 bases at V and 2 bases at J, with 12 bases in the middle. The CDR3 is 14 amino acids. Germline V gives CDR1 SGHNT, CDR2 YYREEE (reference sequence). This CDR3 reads CASSSPGDTYEQYF. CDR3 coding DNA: TGTGCCAGCAGCTCCCCGGGGGACACCTACGAGCAGTACTTC.

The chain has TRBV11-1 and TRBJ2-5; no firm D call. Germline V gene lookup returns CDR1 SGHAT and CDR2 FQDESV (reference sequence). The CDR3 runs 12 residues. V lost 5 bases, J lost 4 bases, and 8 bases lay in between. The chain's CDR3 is CASSAPGETQYF. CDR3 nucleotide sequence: TGTGCCAGCAGCGCCCCCGGAGAGACCCAGTACTTC.

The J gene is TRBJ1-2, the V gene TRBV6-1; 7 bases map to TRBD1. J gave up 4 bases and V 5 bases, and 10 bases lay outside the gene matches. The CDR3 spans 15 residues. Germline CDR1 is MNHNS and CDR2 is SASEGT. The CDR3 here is CASSHTGVLSYGYTF. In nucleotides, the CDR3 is TGTGCCAGCAGTCACACAGGGGTCCTGAGCTATGGCTACACCTTC.

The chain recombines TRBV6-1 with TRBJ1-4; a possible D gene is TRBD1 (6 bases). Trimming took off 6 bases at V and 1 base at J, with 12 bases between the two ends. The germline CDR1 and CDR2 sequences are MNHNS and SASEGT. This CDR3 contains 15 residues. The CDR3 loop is CASRIRGLTNEKLFF. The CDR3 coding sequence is TGTGCCAGCAGGATTCGGGGGCTAACTAATGAAAAACTGTTTTTT.

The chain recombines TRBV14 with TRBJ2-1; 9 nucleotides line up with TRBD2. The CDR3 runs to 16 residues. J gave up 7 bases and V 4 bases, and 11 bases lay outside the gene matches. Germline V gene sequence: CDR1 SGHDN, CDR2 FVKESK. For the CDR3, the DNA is TGTGCCAGCAGCCGCCATAGCGGGAGTTCGAGGAATGAGCAGTTCTTC. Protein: CASSRHSGSSRNEQFF.

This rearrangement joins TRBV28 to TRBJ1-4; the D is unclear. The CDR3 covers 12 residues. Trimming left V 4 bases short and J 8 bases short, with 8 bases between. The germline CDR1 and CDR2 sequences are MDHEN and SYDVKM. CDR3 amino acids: CASSSSREKLFF. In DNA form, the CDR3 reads TGTGCCAGCAGTTCTTCCCGGGAAAAACTGTTTTTT. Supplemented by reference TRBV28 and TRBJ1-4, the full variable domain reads DVKVTQSSRYLVKRTGEKVFLECVQDMDHENMFWYRQDPGLGLRLIYFSYDVKMKEKGDIPEGYSVSREKKERFSLILESASTNQTSMYLCASSSSREKLFFGSGTQLSVL.

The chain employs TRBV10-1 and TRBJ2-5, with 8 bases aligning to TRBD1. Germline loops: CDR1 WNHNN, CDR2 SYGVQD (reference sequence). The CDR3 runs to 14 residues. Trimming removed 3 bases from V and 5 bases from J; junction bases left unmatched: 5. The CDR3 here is CASSDAGGRETQYF. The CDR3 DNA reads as TGCGCCAGCAGTGATGCAGGGGGCAGGGAGACCCAGTACTTC.

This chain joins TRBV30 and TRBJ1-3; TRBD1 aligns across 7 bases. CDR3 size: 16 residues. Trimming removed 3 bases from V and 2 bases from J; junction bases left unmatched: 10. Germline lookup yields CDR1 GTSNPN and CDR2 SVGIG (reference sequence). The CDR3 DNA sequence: TGTGCCTGGAGGGGCTATACAGGGGACCCTGGAAACACCATATATTTT. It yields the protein CAWRGYTGDPGNTIYF.

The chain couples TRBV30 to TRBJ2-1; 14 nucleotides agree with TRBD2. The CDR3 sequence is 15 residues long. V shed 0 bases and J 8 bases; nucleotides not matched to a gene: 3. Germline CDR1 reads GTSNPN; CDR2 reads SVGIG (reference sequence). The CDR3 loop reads CAWSVGLAGGYEQFF. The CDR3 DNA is TGTGCCTGGAGTGTCGGACTAGCGGGAGGATATGAGCAGTTCTTC.

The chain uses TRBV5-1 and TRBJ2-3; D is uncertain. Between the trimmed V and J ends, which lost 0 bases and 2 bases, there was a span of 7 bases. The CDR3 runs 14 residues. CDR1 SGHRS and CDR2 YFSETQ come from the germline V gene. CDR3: CASSLGGYTDTQYF. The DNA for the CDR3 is TGCGCCAGCAGCTTGGGTGGCTACACAGATACGCAGTATTTT.

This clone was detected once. The CDR3 region is CASSSGLGDYNEQFF. The CDR3 nucleotides are TGTGCCAGCAGCTCGGGACTAGGAGATTACAATGAGCAGTTCTTC. The chain is built from TRBV5-6 and TRBJ2-1; 8 nucleotides align to TRBD2. This CDR3 is 15 amino acids long. The J segment lost 4 bases and the V segment lost 3 bases, leaving 6 bases of the junction unmatched. Germline values: CDR1 SGHDT, CDR2 YYEEEE.

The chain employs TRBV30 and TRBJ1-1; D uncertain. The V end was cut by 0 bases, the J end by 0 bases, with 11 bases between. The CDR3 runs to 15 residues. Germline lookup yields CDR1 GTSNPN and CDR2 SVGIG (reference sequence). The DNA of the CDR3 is TGTGCCTGGAGTGTAGCGGCGTTAATGAACACTGAAGCTTTCTTT. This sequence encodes CAWSVAALMNTEAFF.

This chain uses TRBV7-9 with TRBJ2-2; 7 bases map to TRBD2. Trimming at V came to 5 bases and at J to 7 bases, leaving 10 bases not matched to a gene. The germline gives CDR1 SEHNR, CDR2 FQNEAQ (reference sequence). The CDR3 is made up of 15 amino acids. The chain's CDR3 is CASSPPGREGGELFF. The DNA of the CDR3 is TGTGCCAGCAGCCCCCCCGGCAGGGAGGGCGGGGAGCTGTTTTTT.

The CDR3 region has the DNA TGTGCCAGCTCTCCCCGGCTAGCGGAGGAAGGGGAGCTGTTTTTT. Translated, it gives CASSPRLAEEGELFF. This chain uses TRBV27 with TRBJ2-2; the match to TRBD2 covers 7 bases. The CDR3 covers 15 residues. V shed 8 bases and J 8 bases; nucleotides not matched to a gene: 14. Germline loops: CDR1 MNHEY, CDR2 SMNVEV (reference sequence).

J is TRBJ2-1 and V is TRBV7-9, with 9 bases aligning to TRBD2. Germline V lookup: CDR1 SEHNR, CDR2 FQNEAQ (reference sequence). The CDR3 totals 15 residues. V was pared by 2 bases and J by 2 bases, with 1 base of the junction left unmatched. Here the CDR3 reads CASSLRLAAYNEQFF. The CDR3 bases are TGTGCCAGCAGCTTAAGACTAGCGGCCTACAATGAGCAGTTCTTC.